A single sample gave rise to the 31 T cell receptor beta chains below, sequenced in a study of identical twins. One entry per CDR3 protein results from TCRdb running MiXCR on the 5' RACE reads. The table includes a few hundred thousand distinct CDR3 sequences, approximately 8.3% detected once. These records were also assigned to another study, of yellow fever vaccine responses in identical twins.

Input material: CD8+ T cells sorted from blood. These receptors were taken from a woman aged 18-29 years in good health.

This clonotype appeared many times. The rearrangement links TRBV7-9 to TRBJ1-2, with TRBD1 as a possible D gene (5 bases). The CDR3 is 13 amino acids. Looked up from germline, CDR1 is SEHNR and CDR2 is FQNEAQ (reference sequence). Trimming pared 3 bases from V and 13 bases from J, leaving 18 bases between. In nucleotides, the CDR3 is TGTGCCAGCAGCTTTGGGGACGGCCAAAAGTTCACCTTC. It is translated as CASSFGDGQKFTF.

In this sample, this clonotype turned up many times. The CDR3 nucleotides are TGTGCCATCAGTGAGTCCTCGACCCACGAGCAGTACTTC. Translation: CAISESSTHEQYF. The rearrangement uses TRBV10-3 and TRBJ2-7, with no clear D. Per germline, CDR1 ENHRY and CDR2 SYGVKD. The CDR3 spans 13 residues. V lost 0 bases and J lost 5, with 8 bases in between.

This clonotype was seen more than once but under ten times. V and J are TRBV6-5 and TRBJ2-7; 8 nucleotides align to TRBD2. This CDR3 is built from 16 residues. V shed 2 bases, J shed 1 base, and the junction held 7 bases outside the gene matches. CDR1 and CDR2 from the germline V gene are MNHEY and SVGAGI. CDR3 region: CASSYGRERGSYEQYF. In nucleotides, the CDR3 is TGTGCCAGCAGTTACGGACGGGAGCGGGGGTCCTACGAGCAGTACTTC.

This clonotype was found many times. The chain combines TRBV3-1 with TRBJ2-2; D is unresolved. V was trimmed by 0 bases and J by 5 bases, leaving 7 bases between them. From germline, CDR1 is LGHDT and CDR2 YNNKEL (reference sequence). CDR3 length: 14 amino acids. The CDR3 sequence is CASSQDGKTGELFF. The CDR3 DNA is TGTGCCAGCAGCCAAGATGGAAAAACCGGGGAGCTGTTTTTT.

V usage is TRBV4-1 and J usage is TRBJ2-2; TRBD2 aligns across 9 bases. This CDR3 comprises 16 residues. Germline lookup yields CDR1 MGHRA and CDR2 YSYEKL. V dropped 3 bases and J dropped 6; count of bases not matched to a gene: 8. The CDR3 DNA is TGCGCCAGCAGCCAGGCGCCGGGACTAGCTCCCGGGGAGCTGTTTTTT. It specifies CASSQAPGLAPGELFF.

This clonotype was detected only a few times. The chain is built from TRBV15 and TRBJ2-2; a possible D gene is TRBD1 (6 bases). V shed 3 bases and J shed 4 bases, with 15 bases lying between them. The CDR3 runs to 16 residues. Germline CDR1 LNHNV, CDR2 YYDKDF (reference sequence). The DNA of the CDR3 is TGTGCCACCAGCAGTGGGACAAGCACCTTCACCGGGGAGCTGTTTTTT. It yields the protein CATSSGTSTFTGELFF.

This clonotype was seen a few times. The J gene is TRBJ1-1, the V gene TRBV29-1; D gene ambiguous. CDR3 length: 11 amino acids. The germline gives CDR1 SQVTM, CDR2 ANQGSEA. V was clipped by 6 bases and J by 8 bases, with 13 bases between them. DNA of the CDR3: TGCAGCGTCCCCGGGCCAGGCGAAGCTTTCTTT. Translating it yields CSVPGPGEAFF.

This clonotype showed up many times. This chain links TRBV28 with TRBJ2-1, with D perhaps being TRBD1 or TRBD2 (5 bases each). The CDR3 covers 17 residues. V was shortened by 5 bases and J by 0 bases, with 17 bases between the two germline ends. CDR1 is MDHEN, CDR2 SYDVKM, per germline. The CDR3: CASSALGEGYSYNEQFF. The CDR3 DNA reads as TGTGCCAGCAGTGCATTGGGGGAAGGATACTCCTACAATGAGCAGTTCTTC.

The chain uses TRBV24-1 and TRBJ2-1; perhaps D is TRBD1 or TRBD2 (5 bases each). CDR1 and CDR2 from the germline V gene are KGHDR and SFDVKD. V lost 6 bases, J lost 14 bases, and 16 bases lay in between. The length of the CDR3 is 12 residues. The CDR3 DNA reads TGTGCCACCAGTCATCAGGGTATGGAGGAGTTCTTC. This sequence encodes CATSHQGMEEFF.

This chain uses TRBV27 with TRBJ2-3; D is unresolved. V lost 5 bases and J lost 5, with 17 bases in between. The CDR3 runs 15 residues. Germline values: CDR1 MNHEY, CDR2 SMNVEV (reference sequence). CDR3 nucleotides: TGTGCCAGCAGTCCCCACCTAATGGGTTTAGATACGCAGTATTTT. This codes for CASSPHLMGLDTQYF.

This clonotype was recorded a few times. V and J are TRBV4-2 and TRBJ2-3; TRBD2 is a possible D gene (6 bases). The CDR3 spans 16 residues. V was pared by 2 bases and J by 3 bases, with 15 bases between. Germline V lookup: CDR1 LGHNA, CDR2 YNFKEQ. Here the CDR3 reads CASSQYGEVVTDTQYF. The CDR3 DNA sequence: TGTGCCAGCAGCCAATACGGGGAGGTCGTAACAGATACGCAGTATTTT.

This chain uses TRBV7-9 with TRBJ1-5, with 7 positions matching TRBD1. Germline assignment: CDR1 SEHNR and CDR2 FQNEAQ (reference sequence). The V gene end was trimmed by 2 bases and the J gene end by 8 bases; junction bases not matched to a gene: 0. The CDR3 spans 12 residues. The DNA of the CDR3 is TGTGCCAGCAGCTTACAGGGGGAGCCCCAGCATTTT. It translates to CASSLQGEPQHF.

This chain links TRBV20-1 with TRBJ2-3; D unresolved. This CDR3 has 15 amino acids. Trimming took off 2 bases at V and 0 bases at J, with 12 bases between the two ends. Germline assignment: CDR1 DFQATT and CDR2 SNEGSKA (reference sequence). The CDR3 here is CSARRVETSTDTQYF. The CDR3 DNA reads TGCAGTGCTAGACGGGTGGAGACTAGCACAGATACGCAGTATTTT.

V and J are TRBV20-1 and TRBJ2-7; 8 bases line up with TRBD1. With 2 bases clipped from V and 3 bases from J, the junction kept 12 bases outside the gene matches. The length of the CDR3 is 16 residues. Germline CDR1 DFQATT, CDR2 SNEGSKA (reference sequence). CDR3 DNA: TGCAGTGCTAGATCTAGACAGGGGATTGAGATCTACGAGCAGTACTTC. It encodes CSARSRQGIEIYEQYF.

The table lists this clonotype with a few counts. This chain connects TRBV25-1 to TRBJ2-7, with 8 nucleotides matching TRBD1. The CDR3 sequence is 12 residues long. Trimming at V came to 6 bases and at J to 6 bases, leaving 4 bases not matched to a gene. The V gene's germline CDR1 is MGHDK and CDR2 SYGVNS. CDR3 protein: CASRGQAREQYF. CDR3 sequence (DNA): TGTGCCAGCAGGGGACAGGCCCGCGAGCAGTACTTC.

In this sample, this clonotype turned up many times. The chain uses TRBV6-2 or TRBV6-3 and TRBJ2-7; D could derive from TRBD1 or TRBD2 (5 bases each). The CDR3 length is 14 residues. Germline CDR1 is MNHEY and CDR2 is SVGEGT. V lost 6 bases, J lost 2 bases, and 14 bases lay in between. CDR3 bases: TGTGCCAGCAGCTTAGGGACGGAGCCCTACGAGCAGTACTTC. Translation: CASSLGTEPYEQYF.

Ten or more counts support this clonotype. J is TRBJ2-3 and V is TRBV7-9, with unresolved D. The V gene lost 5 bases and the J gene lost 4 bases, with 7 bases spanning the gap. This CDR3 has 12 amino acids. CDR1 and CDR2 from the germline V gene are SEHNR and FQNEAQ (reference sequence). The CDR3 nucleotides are TGTGCCAGCAGCCCAGGCGCAGATACGCAGTATTTT. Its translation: CASSPGADTQYF.

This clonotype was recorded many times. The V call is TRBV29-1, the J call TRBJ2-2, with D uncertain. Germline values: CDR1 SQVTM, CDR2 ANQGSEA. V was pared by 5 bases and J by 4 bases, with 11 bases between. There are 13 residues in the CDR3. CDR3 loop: CSVTSWLTGELFF. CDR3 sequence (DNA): TGCAGCGTTACTTCTTGGCTCACCGGGGAGCTGTTTTTT.

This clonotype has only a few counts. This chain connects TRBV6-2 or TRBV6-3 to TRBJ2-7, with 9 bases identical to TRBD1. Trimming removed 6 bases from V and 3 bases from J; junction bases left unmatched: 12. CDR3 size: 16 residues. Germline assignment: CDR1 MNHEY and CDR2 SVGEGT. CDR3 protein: CASSSYARDRDYEQYF. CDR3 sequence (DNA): TGTGCCAGCAGCTCGTATGCCCGGGACAGGGACTACGAGCAGTACTTC.

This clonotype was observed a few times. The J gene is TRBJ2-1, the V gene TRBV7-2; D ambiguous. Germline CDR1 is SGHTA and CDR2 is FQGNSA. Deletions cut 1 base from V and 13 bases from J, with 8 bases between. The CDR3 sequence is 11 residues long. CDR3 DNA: TGTGCCAGCAGCTTAGGGCCAGACCAGTTCTTC. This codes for CASSLGPDQFF.

CDR3 DNA: TGCAGCGTTGGAGGGGGGCCCACTTACGAGCAGTACTTC. Its translation is CSVGGGPTYEQYF. The chain couples TRBV29-1 to TRBJ2-7; perhaps D is TRBD1 or TRBD2 (6 bases each). V was cut by 4 bases and J by 4 bases, with 14 bases left in between. Germline V lookup: CDR1 SQVTM, CDR2 ANQGSEA. This CDR3 contains 13 residues.

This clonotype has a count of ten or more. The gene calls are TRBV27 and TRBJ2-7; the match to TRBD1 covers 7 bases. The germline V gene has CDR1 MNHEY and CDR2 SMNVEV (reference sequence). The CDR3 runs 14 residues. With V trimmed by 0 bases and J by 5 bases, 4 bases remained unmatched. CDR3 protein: CASSLSRGQHEQYF. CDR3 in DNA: TGTGCCAGCAGTTTATCCAGGGGACAGCACGAGCAGTACTTC.

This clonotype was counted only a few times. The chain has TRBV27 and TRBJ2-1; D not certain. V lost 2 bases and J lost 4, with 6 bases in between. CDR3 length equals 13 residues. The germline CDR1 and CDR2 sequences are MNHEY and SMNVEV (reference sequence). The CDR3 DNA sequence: TGTGCCAGCAGTTTAGTCCAATACAATGAGCAGTTCTTC. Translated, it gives CASSLVQYNEQFF.

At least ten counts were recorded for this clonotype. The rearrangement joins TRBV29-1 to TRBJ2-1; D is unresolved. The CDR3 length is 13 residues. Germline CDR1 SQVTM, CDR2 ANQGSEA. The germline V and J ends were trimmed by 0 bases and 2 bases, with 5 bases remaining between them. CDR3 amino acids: CSVEEGTYNEQFF. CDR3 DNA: TGCAGCGTTGAAGAGGGGACCTACAATGAGCAGTTCTTC.

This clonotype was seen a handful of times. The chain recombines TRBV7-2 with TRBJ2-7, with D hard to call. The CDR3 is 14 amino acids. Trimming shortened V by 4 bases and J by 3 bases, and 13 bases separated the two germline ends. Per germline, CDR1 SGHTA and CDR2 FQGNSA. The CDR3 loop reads CASSSSWGNYEQYF. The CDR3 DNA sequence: TGTGCCAGCAGCTCCTCGTGGGGTAACTACGAGCAGTACTTC. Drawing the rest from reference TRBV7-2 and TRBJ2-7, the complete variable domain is GAGVSQSPSNKVTEKGKDVELRCDPISGHTALYWYRQSLGQGLEFLIYFQGNSAPDKSGLPSDRFSAERTGGSVSTLTIQRTQQEDSAVYLCASSSSWGNYEQYFGPGTRLTVT.

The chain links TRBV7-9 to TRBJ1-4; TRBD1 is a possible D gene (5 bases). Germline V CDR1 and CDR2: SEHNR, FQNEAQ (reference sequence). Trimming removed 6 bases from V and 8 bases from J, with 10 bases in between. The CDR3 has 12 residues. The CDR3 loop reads CASRDMREKLFF. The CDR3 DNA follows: TGTGCCAGCAGGGACATGCGCGAAAAACTGTTTTTT.

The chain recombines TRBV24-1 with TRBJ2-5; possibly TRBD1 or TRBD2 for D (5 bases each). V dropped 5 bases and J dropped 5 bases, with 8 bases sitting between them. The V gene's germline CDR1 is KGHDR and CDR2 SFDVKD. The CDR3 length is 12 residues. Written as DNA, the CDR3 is TGTGCCACCAGTGCGGGGCACGAGACCCAGTACTTC. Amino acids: CATSAGHETQYF.

The CDR3 DNA follows: TGTGCCAGCAGGAAGGGACTCCTTAAGGGGTACGAGCAGTACTTC. Translation: CASRKGLLKGYEQYF. This chain joins TRBV27 and TRBJ2-7; D is perhaps TRBD2 (6 bases). This CDR3 region has 15 residues. The V end was cut by 6 bases, the J end by 4 bases, with 19 bases between. CDR1 is MNHEY, CDR2 SMNVEV, per germline (reference sequence).

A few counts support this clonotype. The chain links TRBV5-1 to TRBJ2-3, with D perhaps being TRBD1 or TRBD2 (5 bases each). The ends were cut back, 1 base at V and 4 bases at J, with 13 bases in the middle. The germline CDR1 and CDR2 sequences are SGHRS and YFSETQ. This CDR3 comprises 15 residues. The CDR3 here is CASSLRRGDADTQYF. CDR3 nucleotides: TGCGCCAGCAGCTTGCGACGAGGGGACGCAGATACGCAGTATTTT. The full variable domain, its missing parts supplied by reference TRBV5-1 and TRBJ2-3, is KAGVTQTPRYLIKTRGQQVTLSCSPISGHRSVSWYQQTPGQGLQFLFEYFSETQRNKGNFPGRFSGRQFSNSRSEMNVSTLELGDSALYLCASSLRRGDADTQYFGPGTRLTVL.

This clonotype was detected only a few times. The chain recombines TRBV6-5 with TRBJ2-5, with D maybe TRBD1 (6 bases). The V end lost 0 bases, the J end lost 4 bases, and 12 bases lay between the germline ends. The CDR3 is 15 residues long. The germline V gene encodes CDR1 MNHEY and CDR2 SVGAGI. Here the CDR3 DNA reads TGTGCCAGCAGTTACTCGAGGGAAGGGGGAGAGACCCAGTACTTC. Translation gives CASSYSREGGETQYF.

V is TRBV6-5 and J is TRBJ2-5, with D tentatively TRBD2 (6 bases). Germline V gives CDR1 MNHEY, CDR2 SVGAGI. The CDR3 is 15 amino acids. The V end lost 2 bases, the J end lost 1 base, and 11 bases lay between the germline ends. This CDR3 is CASSYAGILQETQYF. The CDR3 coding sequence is TGTGCCAGCAGTTACGCGGGGATTCTCCAAGAGACCCAGTACTTC.